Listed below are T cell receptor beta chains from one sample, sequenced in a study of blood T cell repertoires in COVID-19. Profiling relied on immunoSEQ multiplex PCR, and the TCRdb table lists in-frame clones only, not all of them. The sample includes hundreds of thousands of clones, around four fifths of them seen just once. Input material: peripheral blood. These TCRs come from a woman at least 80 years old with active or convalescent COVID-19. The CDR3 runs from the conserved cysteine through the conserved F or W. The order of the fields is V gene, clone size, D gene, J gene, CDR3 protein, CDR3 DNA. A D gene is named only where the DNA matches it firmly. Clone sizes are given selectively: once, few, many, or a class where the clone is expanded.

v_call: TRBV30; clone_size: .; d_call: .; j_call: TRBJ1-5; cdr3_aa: CAWSVGGLNQPQHF; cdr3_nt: TGTGCCTGGAGTGTCGGCGGCTTAAATCAGCCCCAGCATTTT
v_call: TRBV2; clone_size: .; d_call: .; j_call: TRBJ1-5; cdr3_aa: CASRRGAAELSNQPQHF; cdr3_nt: TGTGCCAGCAGGCGAGGAGCGGCAGAACTTAGCAATCAGCCCCAGCATTTT
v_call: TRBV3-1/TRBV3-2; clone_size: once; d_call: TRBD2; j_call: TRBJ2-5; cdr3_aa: CASSQFKRGFQETQYF; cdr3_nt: TGTGCCAGCAGCCAATTTAAGCGGGGGTTCCAAGAGACCCAGTACTTC
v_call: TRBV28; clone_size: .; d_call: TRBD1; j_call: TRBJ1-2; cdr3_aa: CASSEGQGIPYGYTF; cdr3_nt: TGTGCCAGCAGTGAAGGACAGGGTATCCCCTATGGCTACACCTTC
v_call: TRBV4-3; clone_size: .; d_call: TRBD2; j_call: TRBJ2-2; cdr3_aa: CASSQAPLAGIDLGELFF; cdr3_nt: TGCGCCAGCAGCCAGGCCCCCCTAGCGGGGATTGATCTCGGGGAGCTGTTTTTT
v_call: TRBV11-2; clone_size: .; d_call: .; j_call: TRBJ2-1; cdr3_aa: CASSLRPGWNEQFF; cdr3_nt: TGTGCCAGCAGCTTACGGCCAGGGTGGAATGAGCAGTTCTTC
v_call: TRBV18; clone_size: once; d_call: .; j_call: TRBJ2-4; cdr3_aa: CASSPNGGPKNIQYF; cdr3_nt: TGTGCCAGCTCACCAAACGGGGGACCCAAAAACATTCAGTACTTC
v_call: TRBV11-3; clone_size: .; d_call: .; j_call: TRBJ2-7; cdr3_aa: CASSLDAGISGSYEQYF; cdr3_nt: TGTGCCAGTAGCTTAGATGCGGGTATTTCGGGTTCCTACGAGCAGTACTTC
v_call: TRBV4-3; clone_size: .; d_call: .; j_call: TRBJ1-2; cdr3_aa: CASSQGRGYGYTF; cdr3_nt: TGCGCCAGCAGCCAAGGCAGGGGATATGGCTACACCTTC
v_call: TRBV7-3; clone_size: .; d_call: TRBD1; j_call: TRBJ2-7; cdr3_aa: CASSLERTGIEQYF; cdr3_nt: TGTGCCAGCAGCTTAGAACGGACAGGGATCGAGCAGTACTTC
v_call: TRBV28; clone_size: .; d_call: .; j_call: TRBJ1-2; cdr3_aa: CASSFPLTAGYTF; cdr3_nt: TGTGCCAGCAGTTTCCCCCTCACAGCTGGCTACACCTTC
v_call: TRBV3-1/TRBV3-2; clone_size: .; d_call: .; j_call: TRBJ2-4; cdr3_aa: CASSQDLQDWNIQYF; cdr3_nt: TGTGCCAGCAGCCAAGATTTACAGGATTGGAACATTCAGTACTTC
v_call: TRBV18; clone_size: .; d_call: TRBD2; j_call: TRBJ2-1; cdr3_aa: CASSPASGHNEQFF; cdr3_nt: TGTGCCAGCTCACCAGCTAGCGGGCACAATGAGCAGTTCTTC
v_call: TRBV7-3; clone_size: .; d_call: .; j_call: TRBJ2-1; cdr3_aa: CASSFGQSHSEQFF; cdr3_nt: TGTGCCAGCAGCTTTGGGCAAAGTCATAGTGAGCAGTTCTTC
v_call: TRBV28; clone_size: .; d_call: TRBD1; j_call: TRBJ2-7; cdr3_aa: CASSLQGTGGNEQYF; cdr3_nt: TGTGCCAGCAGTTTACAAGGGACAGGGGGCAACGAGCAGTACTTC
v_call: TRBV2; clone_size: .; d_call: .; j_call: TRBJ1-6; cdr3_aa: CAGAYTNSPLHF; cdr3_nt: TGTGCCGGAGCCTATACTAATTCACCCCTCCACTTT
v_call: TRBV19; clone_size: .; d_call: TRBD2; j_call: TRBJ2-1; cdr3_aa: CASSMRGLAGPREQFF; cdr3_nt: TGTGCCAGTAGTATGAGAGGACTAGCGGGCCCCCGGGAGCAGTTCTTC
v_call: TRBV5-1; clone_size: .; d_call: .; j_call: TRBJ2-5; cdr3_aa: CASSLGLSDQETQYF; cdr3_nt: TGCGCCAGCAGCTTGGGACTAAGCGATCAAGAGACCCAGTACTTC
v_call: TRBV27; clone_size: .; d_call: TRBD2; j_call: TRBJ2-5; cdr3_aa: CASRPRIAGTQETQYF; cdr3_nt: TGTGCCAGCAGACCTCGGATAGCGGGGACCCAAGAGACCCAGTACTTC
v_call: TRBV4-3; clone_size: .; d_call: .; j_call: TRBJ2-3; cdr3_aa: CASSQVLASSTDTQYF; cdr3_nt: TGCGCCAGCAGCCAAGTTCTTGCTAGCAGCACAGATACGCAGTATTTT
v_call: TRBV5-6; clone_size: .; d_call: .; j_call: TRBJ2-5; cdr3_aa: CASSLEQGPSIGETQYF; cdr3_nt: TGTGCCAGCAGCTTGGAGCAGGGCCCCTCCATTGGGGAGACCCAGTACTTC
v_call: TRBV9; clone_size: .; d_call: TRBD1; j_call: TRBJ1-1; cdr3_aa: CASSVDDREYGTEAFF; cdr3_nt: TGTGCCAGCAGCGTAGATGACAGGGAATATGGCACTGAAGCTTTCTTT
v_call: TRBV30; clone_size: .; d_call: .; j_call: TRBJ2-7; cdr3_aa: CAWSVGQGYLYEQYF; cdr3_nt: TGTGCCTGGAGTGTCGGGCAGGGGTACCTCTACGAGCAGTACTTC